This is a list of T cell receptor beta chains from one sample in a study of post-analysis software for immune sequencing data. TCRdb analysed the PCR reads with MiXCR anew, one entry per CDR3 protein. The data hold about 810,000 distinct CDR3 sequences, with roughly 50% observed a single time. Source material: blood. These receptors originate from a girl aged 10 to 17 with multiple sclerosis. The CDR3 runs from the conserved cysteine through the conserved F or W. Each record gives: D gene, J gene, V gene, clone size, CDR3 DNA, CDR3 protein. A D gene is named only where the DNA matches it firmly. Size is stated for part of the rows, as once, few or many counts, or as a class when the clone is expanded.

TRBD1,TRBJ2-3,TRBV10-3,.,TGTGCCATCAGCCCCCCGGGACAGGGTACCCATACGCAGTATTTT,CAISPPGQGTHTQYF
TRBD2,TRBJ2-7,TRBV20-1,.,TGCAGTGCTCCCCTTAGCGGGAGTAGGGGGTACGAGCAGTACTTC,CSAPLSGSRGYEQYF
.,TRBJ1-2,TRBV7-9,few,TGTGCCAGCAGCACAACCTCGGGGCGGATTAACTATGGCTACACCTTC,CASSTTSGRINYGYTF
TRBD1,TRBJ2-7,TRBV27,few,TGTGCCAGCAGGGACAGGGTCGGGGAGCAGTACTTC,CASRDRVGEQYF
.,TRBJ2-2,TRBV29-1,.,TGCAGCGTTGACAGAACCGGGGAGCTGTTTTTT,CSVDRTGELFF
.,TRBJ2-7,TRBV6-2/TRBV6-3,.,TGTGCCAGCAGTACGGGACACAGGATCGCCTACGAGCAGTACTTC,CASSTGHRIAYEQYF
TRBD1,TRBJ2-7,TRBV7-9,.,TGTGCCAGCACCCCTGACCTCGGACAGGGTTGGGAGCAGTACTTC,CASTPDLGQGWEQYF
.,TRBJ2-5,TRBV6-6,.,TGTGCCAGCAGGATCCGGGCTAGCGAGACCCAGTACTTC,CASRIRASETQYF
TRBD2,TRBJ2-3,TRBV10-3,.,TGTGCCATCAGTACCGACTGGGCGGGGGGGCGAACAGATACGCAGTATTTT,CAISTDWAGGRTDTQYF
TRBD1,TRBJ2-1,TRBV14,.,TGTGCCAGCAGCCACCAGACAGGGGGCTGGAGGGAGACCCAGTTCTTC,CASSHQTGGWRETQFF
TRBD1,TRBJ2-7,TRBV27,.,TGTGCCAGCAGCAGAGCGGGACAGGGATTATACGAGCAGTACTTC,CASSRAGQGLYEQYF
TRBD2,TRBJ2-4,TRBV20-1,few,TGCAGTTCCGGGACTAGCGGGCCCATAGCCAAAAACATTCAGTACTTC,CSSGTSGPIAKNIQYF
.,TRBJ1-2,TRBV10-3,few,TGTGCCATCACGAGTTCGCCTAACTATGGCTACACCTTC,CAITSSPNYGYTF
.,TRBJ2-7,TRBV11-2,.,TGTGCCAGCAGCTCCCTCAGGGCGGGGATATCCTACGAGCAGTACTTC,CASSSLRAGISYEQYF
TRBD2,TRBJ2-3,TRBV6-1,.,TGTGCCAGCAGTGAGACCGATAGCGGGAGGGTCACAGATACGCAGTATTTT,CASSETDSGRVTDTQYF
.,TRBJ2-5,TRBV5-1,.,TGCGCCTGCAGCTTGGACCTTGGCCTCCGGGTGGAGACCCAGTACTTC,CACSLDLGLRVETQYF
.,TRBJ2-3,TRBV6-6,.,TGTGCCAGCAGTTGGCGAAAGGGTGGGGAATCCACAGATACGCAGTATTTT,CASSWRKGGESTDTQYF
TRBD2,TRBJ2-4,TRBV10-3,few,TGTGCCATCAGTGCGGCTAGCGGGAGGGCCAGCGATACCAAAAACATTCAGTACTTC,CAISAASGRASDTKNIQYF
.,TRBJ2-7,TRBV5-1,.,TGCGCCAGCAGCTTTAAGGGCATCCATGTCTACGAGCAGTACTTC,CASSFKGIHVYEQYF
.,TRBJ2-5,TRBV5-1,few,TGCGCCAGCAGCGGGGCAGAGACCCAGTACTTC,CASSGAETQYF
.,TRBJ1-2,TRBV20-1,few,TGCAGTGCTAGGTCCTTCTATGGCTACACCTTC,CSARSFYGYTF
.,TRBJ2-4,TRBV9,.,TGTGCCAGCAGCACCGACCCTAGGACAGAGGGGAACATTCAGTACTTC,CASSTDPRTEGNIQYF
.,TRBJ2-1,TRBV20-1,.,TGCAGTGCTAGAGATCTATTACGCAATGAGCAGTTCTTC,CSARDLLRNEQFF
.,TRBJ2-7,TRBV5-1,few,TGCGCCAGCAGTTACACGGACTACGAGCAGTACTTC,CASSYTDYEQYF
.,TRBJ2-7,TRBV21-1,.,TGTGCCAGCAGCAGTAGCTGGGACAGGTCTAGCGAGCAGTACTTC,CASSSSWDRSSEQYF
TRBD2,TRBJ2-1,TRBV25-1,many,TGTGCCAGCAGCCCTTGGGCGGGGGGCCACAATGAGCAGTTCTTC,CASSPWAGGHNEQFF
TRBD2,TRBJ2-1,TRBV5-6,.,TGTGCCAGCAGAGACCCGGGACTAGCGGGAGGCGAGCAGTTCTTC,CASRDPGLAGGEQFF
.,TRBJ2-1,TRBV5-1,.,TGCGCCAGCAGCTTGGGGTACTACAATAAGCAGTTCTTC,CASSLGYYNKQFF
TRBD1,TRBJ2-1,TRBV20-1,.,TGCAGTGCTATCCCCGGACAGGGGGCAATCAATGAGCAGTTCTTC,CSAIPGQGAINEQFF